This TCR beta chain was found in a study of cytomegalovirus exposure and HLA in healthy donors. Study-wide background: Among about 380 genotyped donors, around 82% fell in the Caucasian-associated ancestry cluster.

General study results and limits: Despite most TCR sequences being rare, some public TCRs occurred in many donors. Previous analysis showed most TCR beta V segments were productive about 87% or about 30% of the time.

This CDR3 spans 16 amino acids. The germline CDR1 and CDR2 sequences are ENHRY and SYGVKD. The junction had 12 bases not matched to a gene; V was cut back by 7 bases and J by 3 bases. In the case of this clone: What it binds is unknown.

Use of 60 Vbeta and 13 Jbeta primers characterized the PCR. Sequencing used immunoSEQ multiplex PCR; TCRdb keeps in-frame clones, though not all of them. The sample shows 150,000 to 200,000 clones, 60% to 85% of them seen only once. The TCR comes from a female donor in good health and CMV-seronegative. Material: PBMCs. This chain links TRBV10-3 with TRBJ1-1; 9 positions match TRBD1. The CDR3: CAITNGDRAGYTEAFF. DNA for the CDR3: TGTGCCATCACCAACGGGGACAGGGCAGGGTACACTGAAGCTTTCTTT.